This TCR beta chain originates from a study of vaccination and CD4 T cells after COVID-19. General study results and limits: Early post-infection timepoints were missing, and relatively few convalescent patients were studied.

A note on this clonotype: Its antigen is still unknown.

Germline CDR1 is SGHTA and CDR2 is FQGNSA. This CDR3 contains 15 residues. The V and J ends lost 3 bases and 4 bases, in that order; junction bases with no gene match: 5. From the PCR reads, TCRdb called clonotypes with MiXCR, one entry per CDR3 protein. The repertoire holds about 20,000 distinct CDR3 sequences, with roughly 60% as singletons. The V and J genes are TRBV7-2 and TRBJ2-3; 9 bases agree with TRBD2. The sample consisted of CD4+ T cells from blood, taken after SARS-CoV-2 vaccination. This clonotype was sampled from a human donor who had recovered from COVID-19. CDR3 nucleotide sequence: TGTGCCAGCAGCTTGGGCGGGAGGGGAGCAGATACGCAGTATTTT. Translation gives CASSLGGRGADTQYF.